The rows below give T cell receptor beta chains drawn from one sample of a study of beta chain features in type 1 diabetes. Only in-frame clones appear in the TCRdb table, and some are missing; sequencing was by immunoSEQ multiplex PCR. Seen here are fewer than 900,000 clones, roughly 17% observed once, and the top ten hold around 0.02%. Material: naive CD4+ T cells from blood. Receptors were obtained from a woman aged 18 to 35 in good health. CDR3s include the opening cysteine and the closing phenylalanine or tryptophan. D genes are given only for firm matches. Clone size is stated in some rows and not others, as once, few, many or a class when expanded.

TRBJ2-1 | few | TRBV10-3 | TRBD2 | CAIGTSGYNEQFF | TGTGCCATCGGGACTAGCGGCTACAATGAGCAGTTCTTC
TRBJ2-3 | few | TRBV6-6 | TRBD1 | CASSYSTGGDTQYF | TGTGCCAGCAGTTACTCGACAGGGGGAGATACGCAGTATTTT
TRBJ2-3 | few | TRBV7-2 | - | CASSLELPGTDTQYF | TGTGCCAGCAGCTTAGAACTACCTGGCACAGATACGCAGTATTTT
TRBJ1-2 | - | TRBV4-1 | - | CASSQEAQVYGYTF | TGCGCCAGCAGCCAAGAAGCCCAGGTCTATGGCTACACCTTC
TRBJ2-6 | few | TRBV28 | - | CASSLWEGANVLTF | TGTGCCAGCAGTTTATGGGAGGGGGCCAACGTCCTGACTTTC
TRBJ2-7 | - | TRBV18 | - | CASSPLPGSDEQYF | TGTGCCAGCTCACCACTCCCCGGTTCGGACGAGCAGTACTTC
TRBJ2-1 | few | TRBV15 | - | CATSRVAYNEQFF | TGTGCCACCAGCAGAGTAGCGTACAATGAGCAGTTCTTC
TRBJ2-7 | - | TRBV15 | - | CATSRADLSSYEQYF | TGTGCCACCAGCAGGGCCGACTTATCCTCCTACGAGCAGTACTTC
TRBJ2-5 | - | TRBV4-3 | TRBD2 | CASSQTGTREETQYF | TGCGCCAGCAGCCAAACCGGGACTAGAGAAGAGACCCAGTACTTC
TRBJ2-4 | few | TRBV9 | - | CASSPTPIAKNIQYF | TGTGCCAGCAGCCCAACCCCTATAGCCAAAAACATTCAGTACTTC
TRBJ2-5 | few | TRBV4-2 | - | CASSPHRGYGETQYF | TGTGCCAGCAGCCCCCACCGGGGTTATGGAGAGACCCAGTACTTC
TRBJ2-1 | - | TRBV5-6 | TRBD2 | CASSFRTSGTPGDEQFF | TGTGCCAGCAGCTTCCGGACTAGCGGGACCCCCGGGGATGAGCAGTTCTTC
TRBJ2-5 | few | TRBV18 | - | CASHRQQETQYF | TGTGCCAGCCATCGACAGCAAGAGACCCAGTACTTC
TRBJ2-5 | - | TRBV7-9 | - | CAIQTLRQGAREAQYF | TGTGCCATCCAAACGCTAAGGCAGGGGGCTCGGGAGGCCCAGTACTTC
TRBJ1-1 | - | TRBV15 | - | CATSRDPGGTEAFF | TGTGCCACCAGCAGAGATCCGGGTGGCACTGAAGCTTTCTTT
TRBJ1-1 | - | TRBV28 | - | CASKGGYTEAFF | TGTGCCAGCAAAGGGGGGTACACTGAAGCTTTCTTT
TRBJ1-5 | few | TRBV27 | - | CASRLQGGPQHF | TGTGCCAGCAGGCTACAGGGTGGGCCCCAGCATTTT
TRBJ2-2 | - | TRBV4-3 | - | CASSQERGGPFFYHGELFF | TGCGCCAGCAGCCAAGAAAGGGGCGGACCTTTTTTTTACCACGGGGAGCTGTTTTTT
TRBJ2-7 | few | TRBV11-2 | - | CASSLTSGSGEQYF | TGTGCCAGCAGCTTAACTTCGGGATCCGGCGAGCAGTACTTC